Below, 30 T cell receptor beta chains from the same sample are listed, as sequenced in a study of early T cells in non-severe SARS-CoV-2 infection (dated by TCRdb to about 2021). The library relied on 5' RACE. Sequencing instrument: NextSeq 500. Clones were called with MiXCR by TCRdb after fastp trimmed the public reads at Q25, and only in-frame beta chains were retained. Each CDR3 protein appears once, grouped with its most common genes and DNA. This sample is represented by about 80,000 distinct CDR3 sequences; about 12% of them were singletons. In total, the top ten clones hold roughly 3% of the sample. The sequenced material came from whole blood. These receptors were obtained from an adult who was a healthcare worker with PCR-confirmed SARS-CoV-2 infection or an uninfected control (not recorded which).

The chain joins TRBV12-3 or TRBV12-4 to TRBJ1-4; 8 positions match TRBD1. The CDR3 length is 15 residues. J was trimmed by 13 bases and V by 10 bases; bases with no gene match: 20. CDR3 sequence (DNA): TGTGCCACCGAGCCAGGACCGGGACAGGCCGGTGGACTGTTTTTT. Its translation: CATEPGPGQAGGLFF.

This clonotype was recorded many times. The genes are TRBV5-1 and TRBJ2-1, with 12 bases that match TRBD2. Per germline, CDR1 SGHRS and CDR2 YFSETQ. V was clipped by 4 bases and J by 4 bases; unmatched bases: 9. This CDR3 spans 17 amino acids. In nucleotides, the CDR3 is TGCGCCAGCAGCCACAGGACTAGCGGGATAAAGTACAATGAGCAGTTCTTC. This gives the protein CASSHRTSGIKYNEQFF.

This clonotype has at least ten counts. The chain recombines TRBV5-5 with TRBJ1-2, with D maybe TRBD1 (6 bases). V was pared by 6 bases and J by 4 bases, with 22 bases between. The CDR3 has 16 residues. Germline V gene sequence: CDR1 SGHKS, CDR2 YYEKEE (reference sequence). CDR3: CASTFYGDMGAYGYTF. DNA of the CDR3: TGTGCCAGCACTTTCTACGGGGACATGGGAGCCTATGGCTACACCTTC.

V usage is TRBV7-6 and J usage is TRBJ2-6; D uncertain. Looked up from germline, CDR1 is SGHVS and CDR2 is FNYEAQ. V dropped 5 bases and J dropped 0 bases, with 11 bases sitting between them. The CDR3 runs 16 residues. CDR3 in amino acids: CASSREVSSGANVLTF. Written as DNA, the CDR3 is TGTGCCAGCAGCCGCGAAGTGAGCTCTGGGGCCAACGTCCTGACTTTC. Full variable domain (outside the CDR3, taken from reference TRBV7-6 and TRBJ2-6): GAGVSQSPRYKVTKRGQDVALRCDPISGHVSLYWYRQALGQGPEFLTYFNYEAQQDKSGLPNDRFSAERPEGSISTLTIQRTEQRDSAMYRCASSREVSSGANVLTFGAGSRLTVL.

J is TRBJ1-6 and V is TRBV7-9; TRBD1 agrees at 8 bases. Losses at the gene ends were 4 bases for V and 0 bases for J; bases not matched to a gene: 14. The CDR3 loop spans 20 amino acids. The germline gives CDR1 SEHNR, CDR2 FQNEAQ (reference sequence). The chain's CDR3 is CASSSWTGTGSSSYNSPLHF. The DNA of the CDR3 is TGTGCCAGCAGCTCGTGGACCGGGACAGGATCGAGCTCCTATAATTCACCCCTCCACTTT.

The V and J genes are TRBV20-1 and TRBJ2-2; D might be TRBD1 (5 bases). Germline V gene sequence: CDR1 DFQATT, CDR2 SNEGSKA (reference sequence). V was pared by 5 bases and J by 6 bases, with 7 bases between. This CDR3 has 11 amino acids. The CDR3 loop is CSALQAGELFF. In nucleotides, the CDR3 is TGCAGTGCTCTACAGGCCGGGGAGCTGTTTTTT.

This clonotype has ten or more counts. The J gene is TRBJ2-7, the V gene TRBV27; a weak D match, TRBD1 (6 bases). The CDR3 spans 14 residues. Germline V gene sequence: CDR1 MNHEY, CDR2 SMNVEV (reference sequence). The germline V and J ends were trimmed by 3 bases and 4 bases, with 13 bases remaining between them. This chain's CDR3 is CASSFWGPGYEQYF. CDR3 DNA: TGTGCCAGCAGTTTCTGGGGGCCCGGATACGAGCAGTACTTC.

This clonotype was seen a few times. The chain joins TRBV28 to TRBJ2-7; tentative D call: TRBD1 (5 bases). Per germline, CDR1 MDHEN and CDR2 SYDVKM. This CDR3 contains 13 residues. With 6 bases removed from V and 2 bases from J, the gap between germline ends came to 11 bases. The CDR3 region has the DNA TGTGCCAGCAGACAGGACAAGCCCTACGAGCAGTACTTC. This translates into CASRQDKPYEQYF.

This clonotype was seen repeatedly, ten times or more. The genes are TRBV6-6 and TRBJ2-2; D is undetermined. This CDR3 comprises 14 residues. V lost 2 bases, J lost 1 base, and 5 bases lay in between. CDR1 MNHNY and CDR2 SVGAGI come from the germline V gene (reference sequence). The CDR3 loop is CASSYDRNTGELFF. The CDR3 region has the DNA TGTGCCAGCAGTTACGACCGGAACACCGGGGAGCTGTTTTTT.

The CDR3 nucleotides are TGTGCCAGCAGTGAGCGAAGCCAGGGATTAGAAGCTTTCTTT. Translated, it gives CASSERSQGLEAFF. V gene TRBV2 combines with J gene TRBJ1-1, with a possible D match to TRBD1 (5 bases). Per the germline V gene, CDR1 is SNHLY and CDR2 is FYNNEI. The V end was cut by 3 bases, the J end by 8 bases, with 16 bases between. The CDR3 spans 14 residues.

This clonotype has a count of ten or more. The rearrangement joins TRBV9 to TRBJ2-5; no firm D call. CDR1 is SGDLS, CDR2 YYNGEE, per germline. Trimming took 0 bases from V and 5 from J, leaving 8 bases between them. This CDR3 spans 13 amino acids. The CDR3, as DNA: TGTGCCAGCAGCGTAGCCCCCGTGGAGACCCAGTACTTC. Its protein product is CASSVAPVETQYF. Drawing the rest from reference TRBV9 and TRBJ2-5, the complete variable domain is DSGVTQTPKHLITATGQRVTLRCSPRSGDLSVYWYQQSLDQGLQFLIQYYNGEERAKGNILERFSAQQFPDLHSELNLSSLELGDSALYFCASSVAPVETQYFGPGTRLLVL.

This clonotype was seen ten or more times. The genes are TRBV20-1 and TRBJ2-3; tentative D call: TRBD2 (6 bases). The CDR3 runs to 11 residues. Germline-derived CDR1 and CDR2 are DFQATT and SNEGSKA (reference sequence). This chain's CDR3 is CSPGGTDTQYF. For the CDR3, the DNA is TGCAGCCCTGGGGGGACAGATACGCAGTATTTT.

The chain has TRBV9 and TRBJ2-2; the match to TRBD2 covers 7 bases. The CDR3 contains 15 residues. Trimming cost V 0 bases and J 3 bases; bases outside gene matches: 2. Germline V CDR1 and CDR2: SGDLS, YYNGEE. CDR3 region: CASSVGAGYTGELFF. CDR3 DNA sequence: TGTGCCAGCAGCGTAGGAGCGGGATACACCGGGGAGCTGTTTTTT.

This clonotype was seen repeatedly, ten times or more. Written as DNA, the CDR3 is TGTGCCTGGAGTGTAAGGGGGCCGGGGAATTCACCCCTCCACTTT. Its translation is CAWSVRGPGNSPLHF. The chain employs TRBV30 and TRBJ1-6; 7 positions agree with TRBD1. The CDR3 loop spans 15 amino acids. The V and J ends lost 0 bases and 7 bases, in that order; junction bases with no gene match: 6. Germline V gene lookup returns CDR1 GTSNPN and CDR2 SVGIG (reference sequence).

This clonotype has ten or more counts. The chain links TRBV18 to TRBJ2-1, with D maybe TRBD2 (6 bases). Between the trimmed V and J ends, which lost 4 bases and 0 bases, there was a span of 10 bases. The CDR3 is 15 residues long. The germline V gene encodes CDR1 KGHSH and CDR2 LQKENI. CDR3 nucleotides: TGTGCCAGCTCACTCCTAGCGAGCTCCTACAATGAGCAGTTCTTC. Its translation: CASSLLASSYNEQFF.

This clonotype was observed a handful of times. The chain recombines TRBV6-6 with TRBJ2-2; D gene ambiguous. The V and J ends lost 6 bases and 5 bases respectively, with 10 bases between them. The germline V gene encodes CDR1 MNHNY and CDR2 SVGAGI (reference sequence). The CDR3 extends over 13 amino acids. The CDR3 is CASSPGSTGELFF. The CDR3 nucleotides read TGTGCCAGCAGCCCTGGTTCTACCGGGGAGCTGTTTTTT.

In its sample, this clonotype was seen many times. V is TRBV11-2 and J is TRBJ1-2; D ambiguous. This CDR3 contains 15 residues. Trimming cost V 5 bases and J 6 bases, with 19 bases left between them. CDR1 and CDR2 (germline): SGHAT, FQNNGV. The CDR3 sequence is CASSTSLGQSNGYTF. The CDR3 DNA reads TGTGCCAGCAGCACCTCTTTAGGGCAGTCTAATGGCTACACCTTC.

This clonotype occurred many times. The CDR3 DNA follows: TGTGCCAGCAGTTTGATGGGGGCTGGCAATCAGCCCCAGCATTTT. It encodes CASSLMGAGNQPQHF. V gene TRBV12-3 or TRBV12-4 combines with J gene TRBJ1-5; a weak D match, TRBD1 (6 bases). Deletions cut 3 bases from V and 2 bases from J, with 11 bases between. The CDR3 runs 15 residues.

The chain has TRBV11-2 and TRBJ2-1; the match to TRBD2 covers 8 bases. Germline V gene lookup returns CDR1 SGHAT and CDR2 FQNNGV. V was clipped by 5 bases and J by 2 bases; unmatched bases: 5. The CDR3 length is 15 residues. The CDR3 protein is CASSPNSGAYNEQFF. The CDR3 bases are TGTGCCAGCAGCCCGAATAGCGGGGCCTACAATGAGCAGTTCTTC.

This sequence joins TRBV29-1 and TRBJ1-1, with unresolved D. Trimming stripped 6 bases from V and 3 bases from J, with 23 bases between. This CDR3 has 16 residues. CDR1 and CDR2 from the germline V gene are SQVTM and ANQGSEA. The CDR3 loop reads CSVRLGMRMQDTEAFF. CDR3 nucleotide sequence: TGCAGCGTCCGCCTCGGCATGAGGATGCAGGACACTGAAGCTTTCTTT.

This rearrangement joins TRBV3-1 to TRBJ2-1; no firm D call. V shed 2 bases and J shed 7 bases, with 21 bases lying between them. Germline CDR1 LGHDT, CDR2 YNNKEL (reference sequence). The CDR3 runs 17 residues. The CDR3 reads CASSQMGIRGSINEQFF. CDR3 sequence (DNA): TGTGCCAGCAGCCAAATGGGGATCCGCGGCTCAATAAATGAGCAGTTCTTC.

The gene calls are TRBV12-3 or TRBV12-4 and TRBJ2-7; D possibly corresponds to TRBD2 (7 bases). The V end was cut by 3 bases, the J end by 5 bases, with 14 bases between. This CDR3 is built from 14 residues. The CDR3 bases are TGTGCCAGCAGTTTCCTTACAGGGAGGGACGAGCAGTACTTC. Amino acid sequence: CASSFLTGRDEQYF.

The sample holds many counts of this clonotype. V is TRBV5-1 and J is TRBJ1-1; D remains unclear. CDR3 length equals 12 residues. V was trimmed by 2 bases and J by 4 bases, leaving 6 bases between them. The germline CDR1 and CDR2 sequences are SGHRS and YFSETQ. The CDR3 nucleotides are TGCGCCAGCAGCTTCGACGGCACTGAAGCTTTCTTT. As protein: CASSFDGTEAFF.

There are many counts of this clonotype. The chain has TRBV5-1 and TRBJ2-7, with no clear D. The germline V gene encodes CDR1 SGHRS and CDR2 YFSETQ. The length of the CDR3 is 13 residues. Deletions cut 4 bases from V and 3 bases from J, with 11 bases between. Here the CDR3 DNA reads TGCGCCAGCAGCAGTCAAGGGCACTACGAGCAGTACTTC. Translation gives CASSSQGHYEQYF.

J is TRBJ2-7 and V is TRBV20-1, with D maybe TRBD2 (7 bases). Germline CDR1 DFQATT, CDR2 SNEGSKA (reference sequence). This CDR3 region has 15 residues. The ends were cut back, 5 bases at V and 2 bases at J, with 19 bases in the middle. This CDR3 reads CSASLIGGLPYEQYF. CDR3 DNA: TGCAGTGCTTCACTTATCGGGGGGCTCCCCTACGAGCAGTACTTC.

This clonotype came up many times. This chain uses TRBV11-2 with TRBJ2-2, with no clear D. The CDR3 spans 13 residues. CDR1 is SGHAT, CDR2 FQNNGV, per germline. V lost 0 bases to trimming and J lost 5 bases, with 4 bases between them. This CDR3 is CASSLDETGELFF. The CDR3 nucleotides are TGTGCCAGCAGCTTAGACGAGACCGGGGAGCTGTTTTTT.

This clonotype was seen a handful of times. The chain employs TRBV11-3 and TRBJ2-5; no definite D call. The germline V gene has CDR1 SGHNT and CDR2 YENEEA. This CDR3 is 14 amino acids long. Between the trimmed V and J ends, which lost 4 bases and 5 bases, there was a span of 14 bases. The CDR3 spells CASSSALLRETQYF. CDR3 nucleotide sequence: TGTGCCAGCAGCTCGGCTTTGTTGCGGGAGACCCAGTACTTC.

At least ten counts were recorded for this clonotype. The V call is TRBV20-1, the J call TRBJ2-5; TRBD1 matches at 11 bases. CDR1 and CDR2 from the germline V gene are DFQATT and SNEGSKA (reference sequence). This CDR3 comprises 14 residues. Trimming removed 6 bases from V and 2 bases from J; junction bases left unmatched: 5. The CDR3 sequence: CSARDRGRQETQYF. The CDR3 region has the DNA TGCAGTGCAAGGGACAGGGGGAGGCAAGAGACCCAGTACTTC.

The chain carries TRBV10-3 and TRBJ1-1; 7 bases match TRBD1. The V and J ends lost 9 bases and 1 base, in that order; junction bases with no gene match: 8. This CDR3 is 14 amino acids long. Germline V gene sequence: CDR1 ENHRY, CDR2 SYGVKD. The CDR3 sequence is CAIRQGAQNTEAFF. In nucleotides, the CDR3 is TGTGCCATACGACAGGGCGCCCAGAACACTGAAGCTTTCTTT.

The V gene is TRBV7-3, the J gene TRBJ1-1; 9 nucleotides agree with TRBD1. Trimming took 2 bases from V and 6 from J; bases not matched to a gene: 4. The CDR3 runs to 14 residues. Per germline, CDR1 SGHTA and CDR2 FQGTGA. CDR3 protein: CASSLLGTGSEAFF. The CDR3 DNA sequence: TGTGCCAGCAGCTTACTCGGGACAGGGTCTGAAGCTTTCTTT.